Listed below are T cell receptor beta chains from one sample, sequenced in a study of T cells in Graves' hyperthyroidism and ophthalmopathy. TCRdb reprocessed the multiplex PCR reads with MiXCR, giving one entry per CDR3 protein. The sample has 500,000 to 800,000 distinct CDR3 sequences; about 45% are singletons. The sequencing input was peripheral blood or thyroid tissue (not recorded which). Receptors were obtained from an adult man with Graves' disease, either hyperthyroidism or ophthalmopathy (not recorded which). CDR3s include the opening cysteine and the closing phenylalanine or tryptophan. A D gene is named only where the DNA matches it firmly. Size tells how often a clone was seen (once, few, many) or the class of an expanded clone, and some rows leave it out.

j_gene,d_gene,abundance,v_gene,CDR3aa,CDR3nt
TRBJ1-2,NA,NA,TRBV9,CASSVESGTQDYGYTF,TGTGCCAGCAGCGTGGAATCCGGGACACAAGACTATGGCTACACCTTC
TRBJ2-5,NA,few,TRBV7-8,CASSSSGGGTRETQYF,TGTGCCAGCAGCTCAAGCGGAGGGGGGACAAGAGAGACCCAGTACTTC
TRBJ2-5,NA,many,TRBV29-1,CSVSQGQETQYF,TGCAGCGTGAGCCAGGGGCAAGAGACCCAGTACTTC
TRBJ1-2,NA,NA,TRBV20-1,CSAPGPTSPYGYTF,TGCAGTGCTCCGGGCCCCACTAGTCCCTATGGCTACACCTTC
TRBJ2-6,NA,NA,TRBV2,CASSQATGANVLTF,TGTGCCAGCAGTCAAGCTACCGGGGCCAACGTCCTGACTTTC
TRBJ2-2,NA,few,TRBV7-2,CASSLSGVVPGELFF,TGTGCCAGCAGCTTATCGGGAGTGGTCCCCGGGGAGCTGTTTTTT
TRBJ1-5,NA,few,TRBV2,CASSEGDGLYPQHF,TGTGCCAGCAGTGAGGGGGACGGCCTTTATCCCCAGCATTTT
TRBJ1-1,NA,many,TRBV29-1,CSELTVNTEAFF,TGCAGCGAGCTGACAGTGAACACTGAAGCTTTCTTT
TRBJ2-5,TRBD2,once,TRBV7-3,CASSLGGGGWETQYF,TGTGCCAGCAGCTTAGGTGGCGGGGGGTGGGAGACCCAGTACTTC
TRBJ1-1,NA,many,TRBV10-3,CAISGSNRDWGDTEAFF,TGTGCCATCAGTGGGTCTAATCGCGACTGGGGGGACACTGAAGCTTTCTTT
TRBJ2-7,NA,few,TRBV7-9,CASSRALTEQYF,TGTGCCAGCAGCCGGGCTTTGACCGAGCAGTACTTC
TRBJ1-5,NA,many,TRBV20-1,CSAGTPRQPQHF,TGCAGTGCTGGGACGCCGCGTCAGCCCCAGCATTTT
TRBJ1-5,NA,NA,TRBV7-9,CASSFGSETQHF,TGTGCCAGCAGCTTTGGGAGTGAGACCCAGCATTTT
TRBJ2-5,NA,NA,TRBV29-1,CSVVLRGPQETQYF,TGCAGCGTTGTATTGCGGGGGCCCCAAGAGACCCAGTACTTC
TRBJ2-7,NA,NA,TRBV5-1,CASSPGTLTSYEQYF,TGCGCCAGCAGCCCCGGGACTTTGACCTCCTACGAGCAGTACTTC
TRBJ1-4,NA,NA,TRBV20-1,CSARGTAQGEKLFF,TGCAGTGCTAGAGGGACGGCTCAAGGTGAAAAACTGTTTTTT
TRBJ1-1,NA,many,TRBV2,CASSGSGNTEAFF,TGTGCCAGCAGTGGTTCCGGGAACACTGAAGCTTTCTTT
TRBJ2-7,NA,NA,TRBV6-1,CASSTAPGEQYF,TGTGCCAGCAGCACCGCACCGGGGGAGCAGTACTTC
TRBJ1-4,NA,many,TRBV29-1,CSVTRGHGNEKLFF,TGCAGCGTCACGCGAGGACATGGTAATGAAAAACTGTTTTTT
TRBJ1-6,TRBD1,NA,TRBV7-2,CASSSTGTGGNSPLHF,TGTGCCAGCAGCTCGACCGGGACAGGGGGCAATTCACCCCTCCACTTT
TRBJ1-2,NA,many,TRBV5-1,CASSRREGYGYTF,TGCGCCAGCTCGCGCAGGGAGGGCTATGGCTACACCTTC
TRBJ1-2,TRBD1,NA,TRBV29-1,CSVFRDRGDGYTF,TGCAGCGTTTTCCGGGACAGGGGGGATGGCTACACCTTC
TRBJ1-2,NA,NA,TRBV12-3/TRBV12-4,CASSEGFGYTF,TGTGCCAGCAGTGAAGGGTTTGGCTACACCTTC
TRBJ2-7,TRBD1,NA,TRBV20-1,CSASDRVEGYEQYF,TGCAGTGCTAGCGACAGGGTAGAGGGCTACGAGCAGTACTTC
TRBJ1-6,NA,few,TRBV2,CASSEGVGRSYNSPLHF,TGTGCCAGCAGTGAGGGGGTCGGCCGCTCCTATAATTCACCCCTCCACTTT
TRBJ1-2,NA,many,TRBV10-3,CAISEAQNTGYGYTF,TGTGCCATCAGTGAGGCACAGAATACGGGCTATGGCTACACCTTC
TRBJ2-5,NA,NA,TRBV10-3,CAISESTSKTQYF,TGTGCCATCAGTGAGTCGACAAGCAAGACCCAGTACTTC
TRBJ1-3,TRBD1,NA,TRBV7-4,CASSVEVQGAGNTIYF,TGTGCCAGCAGCGTAGAAGTACAGGGGGCTGGAAACACCATATATTTT
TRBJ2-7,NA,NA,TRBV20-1,CSARSRDGDTYEQYF,TGCAGTGCTAGATCCCGGGACGGAGACACCTACGAGCAGTACTTC
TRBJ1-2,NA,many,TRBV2,CASSERGNYYGYTF,TGTGCCAGCAGTGAGAGGGGAAACTACTATGGCTACACCTTC
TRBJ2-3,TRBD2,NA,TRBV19,CASSMGGRSSDTQYF,TGTGCCAGTAGTATGGGCGGGAGGAGTTCAGATACGCAGTATTTT
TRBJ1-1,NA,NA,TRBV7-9,CASSLARDYHTEAFF,TGTGCCAGCAGCTTAGCAAGGGACTATCACACTGAAGCTTTCTTT
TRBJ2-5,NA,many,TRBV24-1,CATRAGQQETQYF,TGTGCCACCCGCGCGGGACAGCAAGAGACCCAGTACTTC
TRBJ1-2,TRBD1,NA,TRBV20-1,CSARDRRDGYTF,TGCAGTGCTAGGGACAGGAGGGACGGCTACACCTTC
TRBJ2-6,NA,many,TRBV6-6,CASIWAGANVLTF,TGTGCCAGCATCTGGGCTGGGGCCAACGTCCTGACTTTC
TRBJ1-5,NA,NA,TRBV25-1,CASSEGFGGNQPQHF,TGTGCCAGCAGTGAAGGGTTCGGCGGCAATCAGCCCCAGCATTTT
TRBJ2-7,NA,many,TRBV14,CASSQGTGEQYF,TGTGCCAGCAGCCAAGGGACCGGCGAGCAGTACTTC
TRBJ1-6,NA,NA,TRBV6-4,CASSIRVYNSPLHF,TGTGCCAGCAGTATCAGAGTCTATAATTCACCCCTCCACTTT
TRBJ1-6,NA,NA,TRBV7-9,CASSPRDANSPLHF,TGTGCCAGTAGTCCCCGGGACGCCAATTCACCCCTCCACTTT
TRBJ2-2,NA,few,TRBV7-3,CASSPTLAAGELFF,TGTGCCAGCAGCCCCACCCTAGCAGCCGGGGAGCTGTTTTTT
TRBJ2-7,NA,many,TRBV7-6,CASSLGLGDEQYF,TGTGCCAGCAGCTTAGGTTTGGGGGACGAGCAGTACTTC
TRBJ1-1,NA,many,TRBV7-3,CASSFQLDTEAFF,TGTGCCAGCAGCTTCCAGTTGGACACTGAAGCTTTCTTT
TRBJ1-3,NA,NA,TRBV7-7,CASSPLDGRGNTIYF,TGTGCTAGCAGCCCACTGGACGGGCGGGGGAACACCATATATTTT
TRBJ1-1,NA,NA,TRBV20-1,CSARWGTNTEAFF,TGCAGTGCTAGATGGGGAACGAACACTGAAGCTTTCTTT
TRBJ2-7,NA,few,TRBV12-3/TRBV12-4,CASSYSRGGRSYEQYF,TGTGCCAGCAGTTACTCGAGGGGCGGGCGCTCCTACGAGCAGTACTTC
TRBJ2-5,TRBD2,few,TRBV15,CATSRVAGGQETQYF,TGTGCCACCAGCAGAGTGGCGGGGGGCCAAGAGACCCAGTACTTC
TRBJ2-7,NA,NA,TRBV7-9,CASSLEGSSVQYF,TGTGCCAGCAGCTTAGAAGGTTCTAGCGTGCAGTACTTC
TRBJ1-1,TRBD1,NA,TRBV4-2,CASSQRTGSGTEAFF,TGTGCCAGCAGCCAACGGACAGGGTCGGGCACTGAAGCTTTCTTT
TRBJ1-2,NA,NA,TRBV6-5,CASSDNGANYGYTF,TGTGCCAGCAGCGATAACGGGGCCAACTATGGCTACACCTTC
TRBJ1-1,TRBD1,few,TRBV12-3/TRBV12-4,CASSLDRDRNTEAFF,TGTGCCAGCAGTTTGGACAGGGATAGGAACACTGAAGCTTTCTTT
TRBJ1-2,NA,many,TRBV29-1,CSVDFGSIGDYGYTF,TGCAGCGTCGACTTCGGCAGCATTGGCGACTATGGCTACACCTTC
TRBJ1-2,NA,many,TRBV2,CASIRDPHGYTF,TGTGCCAGCATCCGGGACCCCCATGGCTACACCTTC
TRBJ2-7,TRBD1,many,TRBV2,CASGMGQGDKQYF,TGTGCCAGTGGAATGGGACAGGGGGACAAGCAGTACTTC
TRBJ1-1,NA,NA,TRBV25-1,CASSWGSNTEAFF,TGTGCCAGCAGCTGGGGCAGTAACACTGAAGCTTTCTTT
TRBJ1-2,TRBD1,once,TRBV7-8,CASSQSPGGAYGYTF,TGTGCCAGCAGCCAAAGCCCAGGGGGCGCCTATGGCTACACCTTC
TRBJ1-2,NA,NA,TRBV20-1,CSAEDGGGYTF,TGCAGTGCTGAGGACGGGGGTGGCTACACCTTC
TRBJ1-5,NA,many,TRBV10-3,CAISVTLTAHSNQPQHF,TGTGCCATCAGTGTTACCCTGACAGCCCATAGCAATCAGCCCCAGCATTTT